This section outlines one TCR beta chain sequence together with its context. Its matching antigen is unknown. The DNA ends 3 residues before the CDR3 does, and the rest of the CDR3 is filled in from the germline J gene. immunoSEQ multiplex PCR used an average of roughly 1,100 ng genomic DNA. Generated by immunoSEQ multiplex PCR, the TCRdb table keeps only in-frame clones and is missing some. This sample's table reports fewer than 35,000 clones. This sample is part of a study of T cells in women clearing cervical HPV infection. The study, taken as a whole, reports: TRBV6-7 abundance was lower in cases than controls (0.11% versus 0.16%).

CDR3 size: 14 residues. Trimming removed 3 bases from V and 2 bases from J; junction bases left unmatched: 5. CDR1 DFQATT and CDR2 SNEGSKA come from the germline V gene (reference sequence). Sequenced: blood buffy coat. The sequence came from a woman between 18 and 69 years old with a cervical HPV16 infection that either progressed to CIN3+ or cleared (not recorded which). The V and J genes are TRBV20-1 and TRBJ2-7, with 9 bases matching TRBD1. CDR3 DNA, as far as it was read: TGCAGTGCTAGCCCGGACAGGGGACCCTACGAG. It translates to CSASPDRGPYE. The whole CDR3 is CSASPDRGPYEQYF.